This T cell receptor beta chain was retrieved from a study of T cell responses to AZD1222 COVID-19 vaccine. Germline V gene lookup returns CDR1 SGHNT and CDR2 YYREEE (reference sequence). The CDR3 is made up of 14 amino acids. The V end was cut by 1 base, the J end by 2 bases, with 7 bases between. About this clone: The antigen is unknown.

Assay: immunoSEQ multiplex PCR; the TCRdb copy retains only in-frame clones and omits some. The table includes about 120,000 clones, less than 90% detected once. General observations from the study: The donor cohort was predominantly white British with a female majority, and clonal diversity may have been underestimated. Samples come after the peak T cell response, not at day 14.

This specimen was peripheral blood, taken on day 0 of AZD1222 vaccination. This chain uses TRBV5-4 with TRBJ1-5, with D possibly being TRBD1 (5 bases). The receptor was derived from an adult in good health. The CDR3 bases are TGTGCCAGCAGCTTGAAAGGGGGCAATCAGCCCCAGCATTTT. This sequence encodes CASSLKGGNQPQHF.